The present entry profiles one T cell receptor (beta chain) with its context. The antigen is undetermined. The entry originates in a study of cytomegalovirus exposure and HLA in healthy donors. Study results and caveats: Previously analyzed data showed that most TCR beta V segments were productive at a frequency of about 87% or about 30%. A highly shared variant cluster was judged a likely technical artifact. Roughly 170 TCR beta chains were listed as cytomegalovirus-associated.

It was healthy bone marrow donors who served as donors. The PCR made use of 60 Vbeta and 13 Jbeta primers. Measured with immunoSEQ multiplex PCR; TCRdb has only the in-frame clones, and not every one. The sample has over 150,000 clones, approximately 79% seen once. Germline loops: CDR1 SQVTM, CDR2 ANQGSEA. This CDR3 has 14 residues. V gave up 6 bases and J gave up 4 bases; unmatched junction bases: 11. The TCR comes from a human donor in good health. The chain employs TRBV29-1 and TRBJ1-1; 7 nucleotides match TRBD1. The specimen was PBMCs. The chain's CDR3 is CSVVGRQGVTEAFF. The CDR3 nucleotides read TGCAGCGTGGTGGGGCGACAGGGCGTCACTGAAGCTTTCTTT.